This is a list of T cell receptor beta chains from one sample in a study of T-cell memory formation after mild COVID-19. TCRdb reprocessed the 5' RACE reads with MiXCR, giving one entry per CDR3 protein. Among under 650,000 distinct CDR3 sequences listed, under 20% were seen once. The sample consisted of PBMCs or a T cell subset sorted from them (not recorded which). The receptors were sampled from an adult woman who had mild COVID-19 (a few samples of this study predate the infection). Cell type and time point are not known. CDR3s include the opening cysteine and the closing phenylalanine or tryptophan. Fields, in order: J gene, V gene, CDR3 protein.

>TRBJ2-5|TRBV15
CATSPTGPGEETQYF
>TRBJ2-7|TRBV6-6
CASSYGGGGGLEQYF
>TRBJ1-1|TRBV5-1
CASSLIGGEGAFF
>TRBJ2-3|TRBV15
CATPKGQGVPDTQYF
>TRBJ2-7|TRBV5-1
CASSLAGTPFYEQYF
>TRBJ2-1|TRBV7-6
CASSYSRAVFHNEQFF
>TRBJ2-7|TRBV5-6
CASSGTGTALHEQYF
>TRBJ1-2|TRBV12-5
CASGLVGPPGVSYTF
>TRBJ1-5|TRBV6-6
CASSYSGVDQPQHF
>TRBJ2-1|TRBV7-9
CASSFQRDPNEQFF